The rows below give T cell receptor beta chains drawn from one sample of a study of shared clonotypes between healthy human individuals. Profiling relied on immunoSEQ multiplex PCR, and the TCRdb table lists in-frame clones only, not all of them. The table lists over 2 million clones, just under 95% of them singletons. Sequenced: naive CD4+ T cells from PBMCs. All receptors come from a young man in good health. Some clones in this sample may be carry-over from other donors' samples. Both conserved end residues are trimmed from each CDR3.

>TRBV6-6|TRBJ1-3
ASSSLGTGNTIY
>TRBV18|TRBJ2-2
ASLTGTPNTGELF
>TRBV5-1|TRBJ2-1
ASSLITGVGYNEQF
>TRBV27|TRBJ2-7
ASSLSGTSGAYEQY
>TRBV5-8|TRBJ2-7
ASSYYTSSYEQY
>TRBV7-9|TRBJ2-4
ASSSSRTSGIEY
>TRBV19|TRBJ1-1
ASSITTVMNTEAF
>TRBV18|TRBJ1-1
ASSLDSVAEAF
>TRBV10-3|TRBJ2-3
AISNNLGSTSTDTQY
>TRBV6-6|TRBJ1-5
ASTPQGLNQPQH